This record looks at one TCR beta chain sequence and its context. Other nucleotide sequences from this sample produce the same CDR3. The sample is drawn from a study of shared clonotypes between healthy human individuals. Libraries were prepared by immunoSEQ multiplex PCR; TCRdb keeps only in-frame clonotypes and omits some of them. The sample shows roughly 1,600,000 clones, roughly 98.5% of them seen only once. This TCR was recovered from a man aged 30 to 45 in good health. Input material: naive CD4+ T cells sorted from blood. Subset denoted: CD45RA+ positively selected.

The CDR3 protein is CSVVRGTEAFF. The CDR3 nucleotides are TGCAGCGTTGTCAGGGGAACTGAAGCTTTCTTT. The chain joins TRBV29-1 to TRBJ1-1; perhaps TRBD1 as D (6 bases). V lost 4 bases and J 5 bases, leaving 8 bases between the germline ends. Germline CDR1 is SQVTM and CDR2 is ANQGSEA. This CDR3 contains 11 residues.